This paragraph covers one TCR beta chain sequence. Its antigen remains unidentified. Qualities for individual bases were not recorded, and no much larger clone is one base off. This record comes from a study of T cells in Graves' hyperthyroidism and ophthalmopathy (dated by TCRdb to between 2018 and 2020). Study-level background: Peripheral blood samples were taken at initial diagnosis, before any treatment was given. A discovery cohort of roughly 100 patients, 43 with Graves' ophthalmopathy and 57 with stable Graves' hyperthyroidism, was used to find distinguishing TCR V-J signatures. An independent validation cohort of under 20 hyperthyroidism patients and approximately 17 patients who later progressed to ophthalmopathy tested prospective prediction of ophthalmopathy. The 85 to 100 discovery patients were randomly split 7:3 into training and test sets. Thyroid tissue and blood T-cell repertoires from about six Graves' hyperthyroidism patients were also compared in the study. Once sampling was done, hyperthyroidism patients were given methimazole at a starting dose of 30 mg daily, whereas ophthalmopathy patients were given high-dose intravenous methylprednisolone. According to the paper, TCR Vbeta CDR3 sequencing was carried out on around 140 peripheral blood samples, which came from some 41 ophthalmopathy, 80 or so hyperthyroidism and about 17 progressor patients. General conclusions and limits of the study: Most expanded thyroid clonotypes (frequency above 0.001) were also found in blood, which suggests that blood repertoires may mirror thyroid immune responses. In validation, the model predicted progression to ophthalmopathy a median of approximately 6.3 months before onset, with approximately 70% sensitivity and about 75% specificity. Sample size was not statistically predetermined, and investigators were not blinded to group allocation. A 13 V-J signature model separated ophthalmopathy from stable hyperthyroidism, with around 91% sensitivity and about 81% specificity in cross-validation and 80%/75% in testing.

Graves' hyperthyroidism was defined as stable when no progression to ophthalmopathy occurred over 18 months of follow-up. Hyperthyroidism patients were newly diagnosed, with disease duration under 2 months, and aged 18 to 65 years. Exclusion was applied to patients with uncontrolled infections, other autoimmune diseases, pregnancy or lactation. Diagnoses were established on the basis of clinical symptoms, serum thyroxine and TRAb, thyroid ultrasound, and orbital computed tomography. PBMCs were separated from 10 ml of fresh peripheral blood using Ficoll-Paque density gradient centrifugation. Total RNA was extracted with Trizol reagent, and quality was checked on an Agilent 2100 Bioanalyzer. TCR beta CDR3 regions were amplified from RNA transcripts. For the first round of RT-PCR on the TCR CDR3, the HTBI primer set was used together with the Qiagen OneStep RT-PCR kit. The libraries were constructed in a second round of multiplex PCR and then size-selected and purified. Paired-end sequencing of the libraries was performed with 100 bp reads on an Illumina HiSeq2000. Concerning the study's data processing: SOAPnuke was used to process the raw data, throwing out any read that contained adapters or uncalled bases, had a mean Phred below 15, or lacked an exact constant-primer or identifier match. COPE v1.2.5 was used to merge high-quality paired reads, and clonotypes were defined as unique nucleotide sequences. MiTCR v1.1 was used to align the clonotypes against IMGT TRBV, TRBD and TRBJ reference segments. The analysis included only V-J combinations with a frequency above 0.0001, which together covered around 99% of the repertoires. A TCS score was defined as the ratio of F50 (clonal expansion) to E x V (chaos), with BLOSUM62-based TCRdist applied between CDR3 peptides within each V-J. Welch's t-statistics and random forest reduced some 510 V-J features to 13, which were used in a naive Bayes classifier (R e1071). TCRdb ran its own pipeline on the public reads, namely fastp trimming at Q25 and MiXCR clone calling, and kept in-frame beta chains. Every CDR3 protein is listed once, alongside the most common genes and DNA of its rows. TCRdb's processing, not the study's, gives the V and J calls here. The sample records roughly 380,000 distinct CDR3 sequences, over 11% of which are singletons. Of the sample, 9.5% to 11% is held by the ten largest clones.

After removal of 7 bases from V and 4 bases from J, the junction retains 8 bases not matched to a gene. CDR1 is given as LNHDA and CDR2 as SQIVND, both from the germline V gene (reference sequence). From the cysteine up to the phenylalanine, the CDR3 has a length of 14 residues. Only CDR3 DNA remains: 42 bases, in frame from the first base. The receptor chain draws on TRBV19 and TRBJ2-5, and 8 junction bases match TRBD1. This TCR derives from a woman aged 55-75 years with Graves' hyperthyroidism. The sequencing sample was made of blood. The base sequence is TGTGCCAGTACCTCGACAGGGACAGGAGAGACCCAGTACTTC. It translates to CASTSTGTGETQYF.